What follows describes a single T cell receptor (beta chain). Antigen: not known. The sample belongs to a study of cytomegalovirus exposure and HLA in healthy donors. About the research overall: Falling in the Caucasian-associated ancestry cluster were roughly 86% of under 500 genotyped donors. Study-wide results and caveats: Within an earlier analysis, most TCR beta V segments proved productive either about 87% or about 30% of the time. The records held CMV serostatus as the only immune exposure information.

A multiplex PCR was run with 60 Vbeta primers and 13 Jbeta primers. Here immunoSEQ multiplex PCR was the method, and the copy in TCRdb shows in-frame clones only, minus some. The sample has 100,000 to 150,000 clones. The CDR3 loop spans 13 amino acids. Trimming cost V 0 bases and J 12 bases, with 15 bases left between them. Germline CDR1 is SGHAT and CDR2 is FQNNGV. The sample comprised PBMCs. This TCR came from a woman in her thirties or forties in good health and CMV-seropositive. V gene TRBV11-2 combines with J gene TRBJ2-7, with D tentatively TRBD2 (7 bases). CDR3 loop: CASSLDRTRGRYF. The DNA for the CDR3 is TGTGCCAGCAGCTTAGATCGTACGCGGGGGCGGTACTTC. Supplemented by reference TRBV11-2 and TRBJ2-7, the full variable domain reads EAGVAQSPRYKIIEKRQSVAFWCNPISGHATLYWYQQILGQGPKLLIQFQNNGVVDDSQLPKDRFSAERLKGVDSTLKIQPAKLEDSAVYLCASSLDRTRGRYFGPGTRLTVT.